This T cell receptor (beta chain) was sequenced in a study of blood T cell repertoires in COVID-19. Overall study: Both acute and convalescent COVID-19 samples were obtained from the United States, Italy and Spain. The cDNA or gDNA used as material had been derived from T cells, B-cell-depleted T cells, or PBMCs.

Assignment of participants to cohorts was predicated upon participant-reported clinical history. The CDR3 extends over 16 amino acids. The germline CDR1 and CDR2 sequences are SGHNT and YYREEE (reference sequence). Trimming left V 4 bases short and J 3 bases short, with 19 bases between. Original handling: Counts of nucleated cells, estimated from reference gene primer amplification, were obtained. Libraries were prepared by immunoSEQ multiplex PCR; TCRdb keeps only in-frame clonotypes and omits some of them. The D gene and trimming were derived from the DNA, and the V and J assignments and clone size from that table. The sample has under 300,000 clones; roughly 88% are singletons.

Source material: PBMCs or T cells enriched from blood (not recorded which). The chain carries TRBV5-4 and TRBJ2-5; a weak D match, TRBD2 (7 bases). This sequence was found in a woman aged 40 to 50 with acute COVID-19. The CDR3 DNA is TGTGCCAGCAGCCGAGGGGGGGGCCCAAGGAAAGAGACCCAGTACTTC. Encoded protein: CASSRGGGPRKETQYF.